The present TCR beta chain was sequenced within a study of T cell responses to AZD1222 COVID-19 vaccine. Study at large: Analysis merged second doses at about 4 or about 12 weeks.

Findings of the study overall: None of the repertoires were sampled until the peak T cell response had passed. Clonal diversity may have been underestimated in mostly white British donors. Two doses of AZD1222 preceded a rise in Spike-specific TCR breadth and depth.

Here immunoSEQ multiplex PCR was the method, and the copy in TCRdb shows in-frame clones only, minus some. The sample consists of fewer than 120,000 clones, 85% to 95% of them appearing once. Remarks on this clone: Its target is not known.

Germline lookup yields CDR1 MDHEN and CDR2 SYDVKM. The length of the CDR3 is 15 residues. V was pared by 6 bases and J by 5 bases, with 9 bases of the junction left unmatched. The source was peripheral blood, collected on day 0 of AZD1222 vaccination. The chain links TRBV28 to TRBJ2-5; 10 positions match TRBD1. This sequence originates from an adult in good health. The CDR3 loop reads CASSPRQGARETQYF. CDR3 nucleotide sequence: TGTGCCAGCAGCCCCAGACAGGGGGCAAGGGAGACCCAGTACTTC.